This T cell receptor beta chain was retrieved from a study of CD8+ T cells in alopecia areata. Overall study context: Affected scalp percentage set treated patients' severity scores.

Described treatment: oral pan-JAK inhibitor, 5-10 mg twice daily. Per germline, CDR1 LGHNA and CDR2 YNFKEQ. V shed 1 base, J shed 2 bases, and the junction held 3 bases outside the gene matches. CDR3 length equals 15 residues. Notes on this clone: The antigen is unknown.

Study results and limitations: Tofacitinib produced a significant decrease in scalp clonality and in expanded CD8+ clones among the top 100.

TCR sequencing used cDNA made by reverse transcription of extracted RNA. The data were produced by immunoSEQ multiplex PCR, yet TCRdb's version contains in-frame clones alone and is incomplete. The sample holds over 150,000 clones, 40% to 65% seen once. This receptor was taken from a human donor with alopecia areata. Sequenced material: CD8+ T cells sorted from blood, taken at week 24, from a patient treated with tofacitinib. This chain uses TRBV4-2 with TRBJ2-3, with 7 bases that match TRBD1. The CDR3 sequence is CASSQADRNTDTQYF. The CDR3 DNA is TGTGCCAGCAGCCAAGCGGACAGGAACACAGATACGCAGTATTTT.